The count of the clone carrying this TCR beta chain is one. Antigen unknown. Germline V gene lookup returns CDR1 MNHEY and CDR2 SVGAGI. The J segment lost 5 bases and the V segment lost 0 bases, leaving 3 bases of the junction unmatched. The CDR3 sequence is 15 residues long. This entry is derived from a study of shared clonotypes between healthy human individuals. Study-wide results and limits: Large depth notwithstanding, sorted-subset sequencing proved incomplete by rarefaction. Having only a few donors restricted how much genetic and exposure-history diversity was captured.

The protocol was immunoSEQ multiplex PCR, while the TCRdb copy is restricted to in-frame clones and leaves out a portion. The table records about 1.1 million clones, 60% to 85% of them present only once. The sequence was collected from a man aged 18-30 years in good health. Some clones in this sample may be carry-over from other donors' samples. V usage is TRBV6-5 and J usage is TRBJ2-5; 10 nucleotides align to TRBD2. The sample comprised memory CD4+ T cells from PBMCs. Subset denoted: CD45RA-negative fraction. In nucleotides, the CDR3 is TGTGCCAGCAGTTACTCAGCGGGAGGGGGGGAGACCCAGTACTTC. Translating gives CASSYSAGGGETQYF.